This T cell receptor beta chain was sequenced in a study of shared clonotypes between healthy human individuals. This CDR3 spans 15 amino acids. The trim removed 5 bases at V and 10 bases at J, leaving 11 bases unmatched. Germline values: CDR1 SGHVS, CDR2 FNYEAQ. General study points: Four donors had 5% to 6% of their naive CD4 clonotypes in common.

Sequencing was at deep level. The protocol was immunoSEQ multiplex PCR, while the TCRdb copy is restricted to in-frame clones and leaves out a portion. This sample has 650,000 to 800,000 clones, with 92% found just once. To note about this clone: Its antigen remains unknown.

It was CD45RO-negative cells, positively selected for CCR7, that made up naive CD8 cells, with terminally differentiated effector memory CD45RA+ cells excluded. The chain recombines TRBV7-6 with TRBJ2-1, with 10 bases identical to TRBD2. The TCR sequence derives from a man aged 30 to 39 in good health. The sample comprised naive CD8+ T cells sorted from blood. The CDR3 DNA reads TGTGCCAGCAGCCCCGGGGTAGCGGGAGGTGTCGAGCAGTTCTTC. Protein product: CASSPGVAGGVEQFF.